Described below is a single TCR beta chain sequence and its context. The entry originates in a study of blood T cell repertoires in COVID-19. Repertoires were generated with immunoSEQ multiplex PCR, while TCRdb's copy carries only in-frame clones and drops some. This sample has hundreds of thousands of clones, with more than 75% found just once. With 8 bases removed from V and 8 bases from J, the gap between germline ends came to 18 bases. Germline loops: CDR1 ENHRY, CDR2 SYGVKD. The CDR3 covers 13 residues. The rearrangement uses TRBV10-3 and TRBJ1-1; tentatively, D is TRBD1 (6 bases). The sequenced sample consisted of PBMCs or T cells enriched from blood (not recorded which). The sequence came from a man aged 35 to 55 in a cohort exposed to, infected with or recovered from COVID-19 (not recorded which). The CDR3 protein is CAIEQGLGTEAFF. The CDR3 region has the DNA TGTGCCATCGAACAGGGTTTGGGCACGGAAGCTTTCTTT.